Each of the 4 T cell receptor beta chains below was sequenced from the same sample in a study of shared clonotypes between healthy human individuals. Measured with immunoSEQ multiplex PCR; TCRdb has only the in-frame clones, and not every one. The sample comprises approximately 1,000,000 clones, approximately 80% of which are singletons, and about 0.89% rests with the top ten. Sequenced: memory CD4+ T cells from PBMCs. Subset defined: CD45RA-negative fraction. The receptor source for this set is a young man in good health. Some clones in this sample may be carry-over from other donors' samples.

The rearrangement uses TRBV2 and TRBJ2-3; no reliable D call. With 6 bases removed from V and 6 bases from J, the gap between germline ends came to 22 bases. Germline lookup yields CDR1 SNHLY and CDR2 FYNNEI. The CDR3 is 16 residues long. CDR3 DNA sequence: TGTGCCAGCAGCGAGATCTACTCCCGGATTGGGGATACGCAGTATTTT. This translates into CASSEIYSRIGDTQYF.

The chain links TRBV2 to TRBJ1-4; D is perhaps TRBD1 (5 bases). With 8 bases removed from V and 6 bases from J, the gap between germline ends came to 13 bases. The CDR3 has 13 amino acids. Germline V gene data show CDR1 as SNHLY and CDR2 as FYNNEI. The CDR3 loop reads CASWGSADEKLFF. In nucleotides, the CDR3 is TGTGCCAGCTGGGGGTCAGCTGATGAAAAACTGTTTTTT.

J is TRBJ2-6 and V is TRBV2, with unresolved D. The CDR3 has 20 amino acids. The germline V gene has CDR1 SNHLY and CDR2 FYNNEI. V shed 3 bases and J shed 0 bases, with 21 bases lying between them. The CDR3 DNA reads as TGTGCCAGCAGTGATGTTTGGCGCTTTTCGGCGATCTCTGGGGCCAACGTCCTGACTTTC. Translated: CASSDVWRFSAISGANVLTF.

The chain joins TRBV18 to TRBJ2-5; maybe TRBD2 (5 bases). CDR1 is KGHSH and CDR2 is LQKENI in the germline V gene. With 5 bases removed from V and 1 base from J, the gap between germline ends came to 8 bases. The CDR3 has 13 residues. CDR3 DNA: TGTGCCAGCTCAGCAGGACTCCAAGAGACCCAGTACTTC. Residues: CASSAGLQETQYF.